The T cell receptor beta chain described here comes from a study of beta chain features in type 1 diabetes. Regarding the study as a whole: Within the patient group, naive, central memory and Treg TCRB repertoires appeared more similar to each other than within healthy donors. Shorter TCRB CDR3s, moderately but significantly so, were found in Type 1 diabetes patients in all four CD4+ subsets.

V was shortened by 1 base and J by 7 bases, with 20 bases between the two germline ends. This CDR3 contains 18 residues. Germline V gene sequence: CDR1 SGHTA, CDR2 FQGNSA. Expressed TCRB transcripts were sequenced after all isolated RNA was converted to cDNA. Assay used: immunoSEQ multiplex PCR; TCRdb lists only in-frame clones, some missing. The data contain tens of thousands of clones, around 32% of them singletons. Researchers reported sorting CD4+ naive, central memory, regulatory and stem cell-like memory cells via CD45RO/CCR7/CD25/CD127/CD95/CD27. Sorted populations all exceeded 98% purity. About this clone: Antigen: not known.

Sequenced material: stem cell memory CD4+ T cells from blood. This receptor was identified in a woman aged 18-29 years in good health. V usage is TRBV7-2 and J usage is TRBJ1-6, with unresolved D. The CDR3, as DNA: TGTGCCAGCAGCTTAGGGGGAGGAGTCCCCCTAGGAAATTCACCCCTCCACTTT. It is translated as CASSLGGGVPLGNSPLHF.